This T cell receptor (beta chain) is from a study of CD8 T cells in Susac syndrome. The RNA input was roughly 0.45 to 1 ug, and it was reverse transcribed with random hexamers. The amplification used immunoSEQ multiplex PCR on TCR beta CDR3; it spanned 54 Vbeta and 13 Jbeta. MiXCR, applied by TCRdb to the immunoSEQ multiplex PCR reads, yields one record per CDR3 protein. The sample yields about 300,000 distinct CDR3 sequences, 89% seen once. Sequencing targeted TCR beta in blood CD8+ and CD4+ T cells. The V gene lost 11 bases and the J gene lost 4 bases, with 14 bases spanning the gap. This CDR3 region has 12 residues. Germline CDR1 and CDR2: SGHTA and FQGNSA.

The specimen sequenced was CD8+ T cells from PBMCs. This receptor was taken from a human donor with multiple sclerosis. The J gene is TRBJ2-5, the V gene TRBV7-2, with TRBD1 as a possible D gene (6 bases). CDR3 bases: TGTGCCTGCATCAGGGGCGGAGAGACCCAGTACTTC. It codes for CACIRGGETQYF.